The next 23 T cell receptor beta chains were all read from a single sample in a study of T cell responses to AZD1222 COVID-19 vaccine (dated by TCRdb to about 2021). Receptor amplification or capture employed the immunoSEQ multiplex PCR assay. The table comes from immuneACCESS by way of TCRdb, which keeps in-frame sequences with V and J called. Part of the clones is missing from these tables; in studies checked, under half for an unresolved V gene and the rest for unknown reasons. In all, the sample holds 150,000 or so clones, and about nine tenths of those were seen once. More than 5% of the sample rests with the top ten. What the time point label conveys for this sample: baseline before first vaccination. The material sequenced was peripheral blood, taken on day 0 of AZD1222 vaccination. These receptors were collected from an adult in good health.

V usage is TRBV6-5 and J usage is TRBJ1-2; maybe TRBD1 (6 bases). Trimming stripped 7 bases from V and 2 bases from J, with 11 bases between. The CDR3 is 13 amino acids. The germline gives CDR1 MNHEY, CDR2 SVGAGI. The CDR3 is CASTGVNNYGYTF. The CDR3 nucleotides read TGTGCCAGCACAGGGGTTAACAACTATGGCTACACCTTC.

The chain carries TRBV29-1 and TRBJ1-2; a weak D match, TRBD1 (6 bases). Germline assignment: CDR1 SQVTM and CDR2 ANQGSEA. This CDR3 contains 14 residues. Trimming took off 4 bases at V and 3 bases at J, with 15 bases between the two ends. CDR3 coding DNA: TGCAGCGTTGCAGACAGGACTAGTGACTATGGCTACACCTTC. Encoded protein: CSVADRTSDYGYTF.

The chain has TRBV11-2 and TRBJ2-7; 7 bases map to TRBD2. The CDR3 is 14 residues long. The trim removed 1 base at V and 3 bases at J, leaving 3 bases unmatched. Germline values: CDR1 SGHAT, CDR2 FQNNGV. As DNA, the CDR3 is TGTGCCAGCAGCTTAGCGGGAGGATACTACGAGCAGTACTTC. It is translated as CASSLAGGYYEQYF.

The rearrangement uses TRBV9 and TRBJ2-5, with 8 positions matching TRBD2. Germline lookup yields CDR1 SGDLS and CDR2 YYNGEE. V lost 0 bases to trimming and J lost 2 bases; unmatched junction nucleotides: 3. The CDR3 loop spans 15 amino acids. CDR3 coding DNA: TGTGCCAGCAGCGTAGCGGGGGGGATACAAGAGACCCAGTACTTC. Its protein is CASSVAGGIQETQYF.

The V gene is TRBV4-2, the J gene TRBJ2-3; 10 nucleotides line up with TRBD1. This CDR3 has 15 residues. Trimming removed 1 base from V and 6 bases from J; junction bases left unmatched: 4. Germline CDR1 LGHNA, CDR2 YNFKEQ. CDR3 protein: CASSQGDRGIDTQYF. CDR3 bases: TGTGCCAGCAGCCAAGGGGACAGGGGAATCGATACGCAGTATTTT.

This chain connects TRBV19 to TRBJ1-1, with D possibly being TRBD1 (5 bases). The CDR3 consists of 16 residues. V was clipped by 8 bases and J by 2 bases, with 21 bases between them. Looked up from germline, CDR1 is LNHDA and CDR2 is SQIVND (reference sequence). This CDR3 is CASPPSPGGGNTEAFF. For the CDR3, the DNA is TGTGCCAGTCCCCCCAGTCCGGGCGGGGGAAACACTGAAGCTTTCTTT. Supplemented by reference TRBV19 and TRBJ1-1, the full variable domain reads DGGITQSPKYLFRKEGQNVTLSCEQNLNHDAMYWYRQDPGQGLRLIYYSQIVNDFQKGDIAEGYSVSREKKESFPLTVTSAQKNPTAFYLCASPPSPGGGNTEAFFGQGTRLTVV.

This clone came up once. This chain links TRBV2 with TRBJ2-7; no clear D gene. Germline values: CDR1 SNHLY, CDR2 FYNNEI. The ends were cut back, 4 bases at V and 3 bases at J, with 7 bases in the middle. CDR3 length: 12 residues. The CDR3 is CASSVDGYEQYF. The CDR3 DNA is TGTGCCAGCAGTGTAGACGGCTACGAGCAGTACTTC.

The table lists this clone with a few counts. The J gene is TRBJ2-7, the V gene TRBV2, with D tentatively TRBD1 (6 bases). Germline loops: CDR1 SNHLY, CDR2 FYNNEI. CDR3 size: 12 residues. V was trimmed by 4 bases and J by 2 bases, leaving 6 bases between them. CDR3: CASSGDTYEQYF. CDR3 DNA: TGTGCCAGCAGTGGGGACACCTACGAGCAGTACTTC.

This chain links TRBV11-2 with TRBJ2-7, with D possibly TRBD2 on 5 matching bases. CDR1 and CDR2 from the germline V gene are SGHAT and FQNNGV. This CDR3 has 13 residues. Trimming left V 6 bases short and J 6 bases short, with 15 bases between. The CDR3 DNA reads TGTGCCAGCAGTTTTAGTGGGAGTGGCGAGCAGTACTTC. Amino acid sequence: CASSFSGSGEQYF.

The CDR3 DNA reads as TGTGCCACCTTGGACGAGAGGCAGCAAGAGACCCAGTACTTC. Translating it yields CATLDERQQETQYF. The V and J genes are TRBV2 and TRBJ2-5; D remains ambiguous. Germline V gene data show CDR1 as SNHLY and CDR2 as FYNNEI. V gave up 10 bases and J gave up 2 bases, with 17 bases separating them. CDR3 length equals 14 residues.

This chain connects TRBV28 to TRBJ2-7; D is perhaps TRBD1 (6 bases). Trimming took 6 bases from V and 4 from J, leaving 19 bases between them. Germline CDR1 is MDHEN and CDR2 is SYDVKM. CDR3 size: 15 residues. CDR3 nucleotides: TGTGCCAGCAGAAGAACCGGGACAACCCCTTACGAGCAGTACTTC. Translating it yields CASRRTGTTPYEQYF.

The rearrangement joins TRBV19 to TRBJ2-1; D is uncertain. The CDR3 totals 11 residues. Germline V CDR1 and CDR2: LNHDA, SQIVND (reference sequence). V was clipped by 6 bases and J by 9 bases, with 9 bases between them. CDR3 coding DNA: TGTGCCAGTAGCCAAAGAAGTGAGCAGTTCTTC. Protein product: CASSQRSEQFF.

The rearrangement links TRBV6-5 to TRBJ2-3, with 7 bases matching TRBD1. The germline gives CDR1 MNHEY, CDR2 SVGAGI. CDR3 length: 15 residues. The V segment lost 2 bases and the J segment 4 bases; nucleotides outside the gene matches: 6. DNA for the CDR3: TGTGCCAGCAGTTACGAACAGGGGTCTGCAGATACGCAGTATTTT. It yields the protein CASSYEQGSADTQYF.

The chain has TRBV7-9 and TRBJ2-3, with D perhaps matching TRBD1 (8 bases). The CDR3 sequence is 16 residues long. Trimming removed 5 bases from V and 2 bases from J, with 17 bases in between. Germline assignment: CDR1 SEHNR and CDR2 FQNEAQ (reference sequence). Written as DNA, the CDR3 is TGTGCCAGCAGCACTTGGACAGGGAGGGACACAGATACGCAGTATTTT. Translating gives CASSTWTGRDTDTQYF.

V and J are TRBV27 and TRBJ1-1; TRBD1 might be the D (6 bases). V dropped 7 bases and J dropped 5 bases, with 17 bases sitting between them. The CDR3 runs to 14 residues. Germline CDR1 and CDR2: MNHEY and SMNVEV (reference sequence). The CDR3 reads CASTLAGGRTEAFF. DNA for the CDR3: TGTGCCAGCACCTTAGCGGGGGGCAGGACTGAAGCTTTCTTT.

As regards this clone: Other DNA sequences in this specimen translate into the identical CDR3. This chain uses TRBV6-5 with TRBJ2-7, with D possibly matching TRBD2 (5 bases). Germline assignment: CDR1 MNHEY and CDR2 SVGAGI. V was pared by 3 bases and J by 4 bases, with 13 bases between. This CDR3 spans 14 amino acids. CDR3 amino acids: CASSYSSPGYEQYF. In DNA form, the CDR3 reads TGTGCCAGCAGTTATTCTAGCCCTGGATACGAGCAGTACTTC.

Regarding this clone: One end of the junction fails to match germline, which may point to a read error. The chain couples TRBV28 to TRBJ1-6; TRBD1 matches 7 bases. CDR3 size: 17 residues. CDR1 and CDR2 (germline): MDHEN, SYDVKM. This CDR3 is CASSFYRGPSFNSPLHF. The CDR3 nucleotides are TGTGCCAGCAGTTTCTACAGGGGACCCTCCTTTAATTCACCCCTCCACTTT.

The chain uses TRBV9 and TRBJ2-3; no definite D call. CDR1 and CDR2 from the germline V gene are SGDLS and YYNGEE. The CDR3 is made up of 12 amino acids. The ends were cut back, 0 bases at V and 4 bases at J, with 3 bases in the middle. The CDR3 region has the DNA TGTGCCAGCAGCGTAGCTTCAGATACGCAGTATTTT. It is translated as CASSVASDTQYF.

The chain recombines TRBV2 with TRBJ2-7; D is perhaps TRBD1 or TRBD2 (5 bases each). CDR1 and CDR2 from the germline V gene are SNHLY and FYNNEI. The V end lost 6 bases, the J end lost 9 bases, and 18 bases lay between the germline ends. CDR3 length equals 13 residues. CDR3 DNA: TGTGCCAGCAGGCCCCTTCGGGGCCAGGGGCAGTACTTC. Its protein is CASRPLRGQGQYF. Drawing the rest from reference TRBV2 and TRBJ2-7, the complete variable domain is EPEVTQTPSHQVTQMGQEVILRCVPISNHLYFYWYRQILGQKVEFLVSFYNNEISEKSEIFDDQFSVERPDGSNFTLKIRSTKLEDSAMYFCASRPLRGQGQYFGPGTRLTVT.

The chain recombines TRBV28 with TRBJ2-7; no reliable D call. The CDR3 length is 13 residues. V lost 7 bases and J 9 bases, leaving 19 bases between the germline ends. CDR1 is MDHEN and CDR2 is SYDVKM in the germline V gene. In nucleotides, the CDR3 is TGTGCCAGCACCGACGAAAGTAGAGGATCGCAGTACTTC. It is translated as CASTDESRGSQYF.

V is TRBV20-1 and J is TRBJ2-7; 14 nucleotides agree with TRBD2. Germline-derived CDR1 and CDR2 are DFQATT and SNEGSKA (reference sequence). V was pared by 3 bases and J by 5 bases, with 18 bases of the junction left unmatched. The CDR3 contains 19 residues. CDR3 residues: CSASFPPGTSGSLTHEQYF. The CDR3, as DNA: TGCAGTGCTAGTTTTCCCCCTGGGACTAGCGGGAGTTTAACCCACGAGCAGTACTTC.

The rearrangement joins TRBV5-1 to TRBJ2-3, with 8 nucleotides matching TRBD2. CDR1 SGHRS and CDR2 YFSETQ come from the germline V gene. After removal of 7 bases from V and 7 bases from J, the junction contained 11 bases not matched to a gene. The CDR3 covers 14 residues. The DNA for the CDR3 is TGCGCCAGCTCCGACCCGAAGCGGGGGAATACGCAGTATTTT. Amino acids: CASSDPKRGNTQYF.

The V call is TRBV7-2, the J call TRBJ2-7, with 9 bases lining up with TRBD2. After removal of 2 bases from V and 3 bases from J, the junction contained 5 bases not matched to a gene. The CDR3 extends over 15 amino acids. CDR1 is SGHTA and CDR2 is FQGNSA in the germline V gene. CDR3: CASSLQASGNYEQYF. The CDR3, as DNA: TGTGCCAGCAGCTTACAGGCTAGCGGGAACTACGAGCAGTACTTC.